The 16 T cell receptor beta chains given below trace back to one sample, sequenced in a study of shared T cell receptors in the human thymus. Repertoires were generated with immunoSEQ multiplex PCR, while TCRdb's copy carries only in-frame clones and drops some. The data contain approximately 490,000 clones, around 78% of them singletons. These data were likewise used in another study, on human thymus T cells.

The sequenced sample was thymocytes. The receptor source for this set is a boy less than two years old with a congenital heart defect.

The rearrangement joins TRBV7-2 to TRBJ1-2, with TRBD1 matching 8 bases. CDR1 SGHTA and CDR2 FQGNSA come from the germline V gene. V lost 2 bases and J lost 8; bases outside the gene matches: 13. The CDR3 is made up of 16 amino acids. The CDR3 spells CASSLRYQGARRGYTF. The DNA for the CDR3 is TGTGCCAGCAGCTTACGATATCAGGGGGCTAGAAGAGGCTACACCTTC.

CDR3 coding DNA: TGTGCCAGCAGCCCAACGGTCTATGGCTACACCTTC. It codes for CASSPTVYGYTF. The V gene is TRBV7-2, the J gene TRBJ1-2; no clear D. Per the germline V gene, CDR1 is SGHTA and CDR2 is FQGNSA. The CDR3 contains 12 residues. The V end was cut by 5 bases, the J end by 4 bases, with 8 bases between. The full variable domain, in which reference TRBV7-2 and TRBJ1-2 provide the parts outside the CDR3, is GAGVSQSPSNKVTEKGKDVELRCDPISGHTALYWYRQSLGQGLEFLIYFQGNSAPDKSGLPSDRFSAERTGGSVSTLTIQRTQQEDSAVYLCASSPTVYGYTFGSGTRLTVV.

The table lists this clone with a few counts. This rearrangement joins TRBV30 to TRBJ2-7; TRBD2 matches 9 bases. Trimming took 1 base from V and 4 from J; bases not matched to a gene: 2. Germline values: CDR1 GTSNPN, CDR2 SVGIG (reference sequence). The CDR3 consists of 13 residues. CDR3 sequence reads: CAWSGSGSYEQYF. The CDR3 DNA reads as TGTGCCTGGAGTGGTAGCGGGAGTTACGAGCAGTACTTC.

The V call is TRBV23-1, the J call TRBJ1-5; weak D call: TRBD1 (5 bases). TRBV23-1 is classed as an ORF, of uncertain function. V was shortened by 6 bases and J by 2 bases, with 11 bases between the two germline ends. This CDR3 comprises 14 residues. CDR3 loop: CASRQGRGNQPQHF. The CDR3 nucleotides read TGCGCCAGCAGGCAAGGCAGGGGCAATCAGCCCCAGCATTTT.

CDR3 DNA: TGTGCCAGCAGTGAAAGCCTACGCAAGTTCTTC. Amino acids: CASSESLRKFF. The V and J genes are TRBV6-1 and TRBJ2-1; D uncertain. The CDR3 totals 11 residues. Trimming removed 2 bases at V and 14 bases at J, with 10 bases between. Germline V gene sequence: CDR1 MNHNS, CDR2 SASEGT.

The rearrangement joins TRBV7-9 to TRBJ2-5; TRBD1 might be the D (6 bases). This CDR3 comprises 14 residues. Germline values: CDR1 SEHNR, CDR2 FQNEAQ (reference sequence). Trimming took off 2 bases at V and 5 bases at J, with 12 bases between the two ends. The CDR3 coding sequence is TGTGCCAGCAGCTTACGGGACACCGAGGAGACCCAGTACTTC. Encoded protein: CASSLRDTEETQYF.

The V call is TRBV30, the J call TRBJ1-6; D is undetermined. Germline V lookup: CDR1 GTSNPN, CDR2 SVGIG (reference sequence). This CDR3 region has 14 residues. The germline V and J ends were trimmed by 5 bases and 3 bases, with 11 bases remaining between them. The CDR3 here is CAWDQVNYNSPLHF. The CDR3 coding sequence is TGTGCCTGGGATCAGGTGAACTATAATTCACCCCTCCACTTT.

The chain combines TRBV10-2 with TRBJ2-3; 10 positions agree with TRBD2. V gave up 6 bases and J gave up 2 bases; unmatched junction bases: 32. Germline V gene data show CDR1 as WSHSY and CDR2 as SAAADI. The CDR3 extends over 24 amino acids. The CDR3 sequence: CASRGGHRAHIAGGHRTTTDTQYF. CDR3 in DNA: TGCGCCAGCAGGGGGGGTCACAGGGCCCACATAGCGGGAGGACATCGCACGACCACAGATACGCAGTATTTT.

This chain joins TRBV5-5 and TRBJ1-5; a possible D gene is TRBD1 (6 bases). Trimming took 0 bases from V and 0 from J, leaving 13 bases between them. CDR1 is SGHKS and CDR2 is YYEKEE in the germline V gene (reference sequence). This CDR3 has 17 amino acids. CDR3 coding DNA: TGTGCCAGCAGCTTGGGGGCAGGGGATTATAGCAATCAGCCCCAGCATTTT. This sequence encodes CASSLGAGDYSNQPQHF.

This clone was seen just once. V gene TRBV11-2 combines with J gene TRBJ1-1, with 8 bases lining up with TRBD1. Germline values: CDR1 SGHAT, CDR2 FQNNGV. The CDR3 contains 16 residues. After removal of 1 base from V and 3 bases from J, the junction contained 7 bases not matched to a gene. The CDR3 sequence is CASSLVGGQVDTEAFF. CDR3 DNA sequence: TGTGCCAGCAGCTTAGTTGGGGGACAGGTTGACACTGAAGCTTTCTTT.

The chain is built from TRBV29-1 and TRBJ2-5, with TRBD2 identical over 9 bases. Germline-derived CDR1 and CDR2 are SQVTM and ANQGSEA. V shed 7 bases and J 3 bases; nucleotides not matched to a gene: 9. The CDR3 is 14 residues long. CDR3 DNA: TGCAGCGCGGGGACTAGCTCTTTCAAAGAGACCCAGTACTTC. Its translation is CSAGTSSFKETQYF.

The chain employs TRBV29-1 and TRBJ2-7, with 7 bases lining up with TRBD2. CDR1 and CDR2 from the germline V gene are SQVTM and ANQGSEA. The CDR3 length is 12 residues. V shed 4 bases, J shed 2 bases, and the junction held 2 bases outside the gene matches. CDR3 sequence (DNA): TGCAGCGTTGGGGGAGGGCCCTACGAGCAGTACTTC. Translated, it gives CSVGGGPYEQYF.

The J gene is TRBJ2-7, the V gene TRBV5-4; 15 positions match TRBD2. Looked up from germline, CDR1 is SGHNT and CDR2 is YYREEE (reference sequence). The ends lost 0 bases at V and 6 bases at J; junction bases unmatched: 10. CDR3 size: 18 residues. The CDR3 sequence is CASSLGTSGRVRVGEQYF. Here the CDR3 DNA reads TGTGCCAGCAGCTTGGGGACTAGCGGGAGGGTACGGGTTGGCGAGCAGTACTTC.

The chain recombines TRBV5-6 with TRBJ2-2; possible D gene TRBD2, 6 bases. The V end was cut by 4 bases, the J end by 3 bases, with 13 bases between. CDR3 length: 15 amino acids. Per the germline V gene, CDR1 is SGHDT and CDR2 is YYEEEE. Written as DNA, the CDR3 is TGTGCCAGCAGCCTCGGGACTCCCGACACCGGGGAGCTGTTTTTT. It is translated as CASSLGTPDTGELFF.

The gene calls are TRBV19 and TRBJ1-4; D uncertain. V was clipped by 4 bases and J by 0 bases, with 18 bases between them. The CDR3 has 18 residues. Germline V gives CDR1 LNHDA, CDR2 SQIVND (reference sequence). CDR3 coding DNA: TGTGCCAGTAGTAGGAGCGGGCATCCCCAAGCAACTAATGAAAAACTGTTTTTT. Its protein product is CASSRSGHPQATNEKLFF.

The rearrangement links TRBV27 to TRBJ1-5; TRBD1 matches at 9 bases. The CDR3 is 18 residues long. Germline loops: CDR1 MNHEY, CDR2 SMNVEV (reference sequence). Trimming cost V 5 bases and J 2 bases; bases outside gene matches: 13. CDR3 sequence (DNA): TGTGCCAGCAGTCCATCTACAGGGGGCCTTAAGGGCAATCAGCCCCAGCATTTT. Translated, it gives CASSPSTGGLKGNQPQHF.